Ten or more counts support the clone carrying this TCR beta chain. These data are taken from a study of early T cells in non-severe SARS-CoV-2 infection. V lost 6 bases, J lost 2 bases, and 9 bases stayed unmatched. This CDR3 region has 15 residues. Germline CDR1 SQVTM, CDR2 ANQGSEA. TCRdb reprocessed the 5' RACE reads via MiXCR and lists one record per CDR3 protein. The sample carries tens of thousands of distinct CDR3 sequences, around 8.6% recorded once. This TCR was sampled from an adult who was a healthcare worker with PCR-confirmed SARS-CoV-2 infection or an uninfected control (not recorded which). J is TRBJ1-1 and V is TRBV29-1; TRBD1 matches 10 bases. Source: whole blood, taken at baseline. The chain's CDR3 is CSVDGTGVGNTEAFF. DNA of the CDR3: TGCAGCGTCGATGGGACAGGGGTGGGTAACACTGAAGCTTTCTTT.